Detailed here is one T cell receptor beta chain. What it recognizes is unknown. The method was immunoSEQ multiplex PCR; TCRdb's version includes in-frame clones alone and lacks a portion of them. The data contain just over 7,000 clones, roughly 83% of them singletons. The data are from a study of follicular helper T cells after annual influenza vaccination. As for the study in general: Sampling occurred days 0, 7 and 28 after each influenza vaccination.

Stated time point: 2015-2016 season, 7 days after influenza vaccination. Subjects lived in the community and lacked influenza vaccine within the prior 6 months. Sorted cTfh were non-naive CD4+CXCR5+PD-1+, either ICOS+CD38+ or ICOS-CD38-. The CDR3 spans 15 residues. Germline V gives CDR1 SGHNT, CDR2 YYREEE (reference sequence). Deletions cut 3 bases from V and 1 base from J, with 13 bases between. Study conclusions and caveats: Most later recoveries of Day 7 ICOS+CD38+ clones were ICOS-CD38- cTfh.

Sequenced material: CXCR5+ CD38- circulating T follicular helper cells from blood, taken 7 days after influenza vaccination. As for subset: circulating Tfh, non-naive CD4+CXCR5+PD-1+ (ICOS+CD38+ or ICOS-CD38-). The clonotype comes from an adult who received the influenza vaccine. The chain couples TRBV5-4 to TRBJ1-1; TRBD1 is a possible D gene (6 bases). This CDR3 reads CASSSPTGKNTEAFF. The DNA of the CDR3 is TGTGCCAGCAGCTCCCCGACAGGCAAGAACACTGAAGCTTTCTTT.